The rows below give T cell receptor beta chains drawn from one sample of a study of technical replicates of blood from several donors. Measured with immunoSEQ multiplex PCR; TCRdb has only the in-frame clones, and not every one. Here the sample spans about 76,000 clones, 80% to 90% being singletons. Sequencing used PBMCs. Every receptor here comes from a human donor in good health. Some clones in this sample may be carry-over from other donors' samples. Each CDR3 is given with its conserved first and last residue. D genes are given only for firm matches. Rows may omit the clone size; those that give it use once, few, many or a size class.

clone size: few
J gene: TRBJ2-1
D gene: .
CDR3 length: 16
V gene: TRBV4-3
CDR3 protein: CASSQDMGGQYNEQFF
CDR3 DNA: TGCGCCAGCAGCCAAGATATGGGGGGACAGTACAATGAGCAGTTCTTC

clone size: .
J gene: TRBJ2-5
D gene: .
CDR3 length: 15
V gene: TRBV6-5
CDR3 protein: CASSYRPGEQETQYF
CDR3 DNA: TGTGCCAGCAGTTACCGCCCCGGGGAACAAGAGACCCAGTACTTC

clone size: once
J gene: TRBJ2-5
D gene: TRBD2
CDR3 length: 17
V gene: TRBV27
CDR3 protein: CASSTRLAGPPGETQYF
CDR3 DNA: TGTGCCAGCAGTACCCGACTAGCGGGACCTCCTGGGGAGACCCAGTACTTC

clone size: .
J gene: TRBJ2-4
D gene: .
CDR3 length: 16
V gene: TRBV21-1
CDR3 protein: CASNFGRGRAKNIQYF
CDR3 DNA: TGTGCCAGCAATTTTGGGAGGGGCCGAGCCAAAAACATTCAGTACTTC

clone size: .
J gene: TRBJ1-5
D gene: TRBD1
CDR3 length: 15
V gene: TRBV18
CDR3 protein: CASSETGQGSQPQHF
CDR3 DNA: TGTGCCAGCTCAGAAACGGGACAGGGTAGCCAGCCCCAGCATTTT

clone size: .
J gene: TRBJ1-1
D gene: .
CDR3 length: 13
V gene: TRBV19
CDR3 protein: CASSTHRDTEAFF
CDR3 DNA: TGTGCCAGTAGCACCCACAGGGATACTGAAGCTTTCTTT

clone size: .
J gene: TRBJ2-2
D gene: .
CDR3 length: 16
V gene: TRBV12-2
CDR3 protein: CASRFSLAVNTGELFF
CDR3 DNA: TGTGCAAGTCGCTTTTCACTAGCGGTGAACACCGGGGAGCTGTTTTTT

clone size: .
J gene: TRBJ2-1
D gene: TRBD2
CDR3 length: 17
V gene: TRBV7-6
CDR3 protein: CASSPRLAGVTYNEQFF
CDR3 DNA: TGTGCCAGCAGCCCCAGACTAGCGGGAGTGACCTACAATGAGCAGTTCTTC

clone size: .
J gene: TRBJ1-1
D gene: .
CDR3 length: 13
V gene: TRBV7-3
CDR3 protein: CASSLEVGTEAFF
CDR3 DNA: TGTGCCAGCAGCTTAGAAGTCGGCACTGAAGCTTTCTTT

clone size: .
J gene: TRBJ2-5
D gene: TRBD1
CDR3 length: 13
V gene: TRBV6-5
CDR3 protein: CASREQGEETQYF
CDR3 DNA: TGTGCCAGCAGAGAACAGGGGGAAGAGACCCAGTACTTC

clone size: .
J gene: TRBJ2-3
D gene: TRBD2
CDR3 length: 16
V gene: TRBV10-3
CDR3 protein: CAIRPSSGPSTDTQYF
CDR3 DNA: TGTGCCATCAGACCGTCTAGCGGCCCTAGCACAGATACGCAGTATTTT

clone size: .
J gene: TRBJ2-7
D gene: .
CDR3 length: 13
V gene: TRBV7-8
CDR3 protein: CASRRTPTYEQYF
CDR3 DNA: TGTGCCAGCAGACGGACTCCAACCTACGAGCAGTACTTC

clone size: once
J gene: TRBJ2-5
D gene: .
CDR3 length: 14
V gene: TRBV4-2
CDR3 protein: CASSQGGGQETQYF
CDR3 DNA: TGTGCCAGCAGCCAAGGAGGGGGCCAAGAGACCCAGTACTTC

clone size: .
J gene: TRBJ2-1
D gene: .
CDR3 length: 11
V gene: TRBV20-1
CDR3 protein: CSARRGNEQFF
CDR3 DNA: TGCAGTGCTCGACGGGGGAATGAGCAGTTCTTC

clone size: .
J gene: TRBJ2-3
D gene: .
CDR3 length: 14
V gene: TRBV19
CDR3 protein: CASASSGPTDTQYF
CDR3 DNA: TGTGCCAGCGCTTCCTCGGGTCCCACAGATACGCAGTATTTT

clone size: .
J gene: TRBJ2-7
D gene: .
CDR3 length: 13
V gene: TRBV5-5
CDR3 protein: CASSSGPRDEQYF
CDR3 DNA: TGTGCCAGCAGCTCGGGTCCTCGGGACGAGCAGTACTTC

clone size: .
J gene: TRBJ2-7
D gene: TRBD2
CDR3 length: 15
V gene: TRBV5-4
CDR3 protein: CASSFTSGFVYEQYF
CDR3 DNA: TGTGCCAGCAGCTTTACTAGCGGGTTTGTCTACGAGCAGTACTTC

clone size: many
J gene: TRBJ1-4
D gene: .
CDR3 length: 17
V gene: TRBV11-2
CDR3 protein: CASSLGELTGSREKLFF
CDR3 DNA: TGTGCCAGCAGCTTAGGGGAACTTACAGGGTCTCGGGAAAAACTGTTTTTT

clone size: few
J gene: TRBJ1-5
D gene: TRBD1
CDR3 length: 14
V gene: TRBV23-1
CDR3 protein: CASSQSDREGPQHF
CDR3 DNA: TGCGCCAGCAGTCAATCGGACAGGGAAGGGCCCCAGCATTTT

clone size: .
J gene: TRBJ2-7
D gene: .
CDR3 length: 13
V gene: TRBV6-1
CDR3 protein: CASSNRGAVEQYF
CDR3 DNA: TGTGCCAGCAGTAATAGGGGCGCGGTCGAGCAGTACTTC

clone size: .
J gene: TRBJ2-1
D gene: TRBD1
CDR3 length: 15
V gene: TRBV5-1
CDR3 protein: CASSSGTGSYNEQFF
CDR3 DNA: TGCGCCAGCAGCTCCGGGACAGGTTCCTACAATGAGCAGTTCTTC

clone size: .
J gene: TRBJ1-2
D gene: .
CDR3 length: 13
V gene: TRBV5-6
CDR3 protein: CASSLEQTYGYTF
CDR3 DNA: TGTGCCAGCAGCTTGGAACAGACCTATGGCTACACCTTC

clone size: .
J gene: TRBJ2-1
D gene: TRBD2
CDR3 length: 16
V gene: TRBV19
CDR3 protein: CASSPREAGVYNEQFF
CDR3 DNA: TGTGCCAGTAGTCCCCGTGAAGCGGGAGTTTACAATGAGCAGTTCTTC

clone size: .
J gene: TRBJ1-3
D gene: .
CDR3 length: 15
V gene: TRBV2
CDR3 protein: CASSEGSSSGNTIYF
CDR3 DNA: TGTGCCAGCAGTGAGGGCTCCTCCTCTGGAAACACCATATATTTT

clone size: .
J gene: TRBJ2-3
D gene: .
CDR3 length: 13
V gene: TRBV30
CDR3 protein: CAWRGLGTDTQYF
CDR3 DNA: TGTGCCTGGAGGGGACTGGGCACAGATACGCAGTATTTT

clone size: once
J gene: TRBJ1-2
D gene: .
CDR3 length: 13
V gene: TRBV7-2
CDR3 protein: CASSPSQATGYTF
CDR3 DNA: TGTGCCAGCAGCCCAAGTCAGGCTACCGGCTACACCTTC

clone size: many
J gene: TRBJ2-7
D gene: TRBD2
CDR3 length: 16
V gene: TRBV7-3
CDR3 protein: CASSYKTSGKSYEQYF
CDR3 DNA: TGTGCCAGCAGCTACAAGACTAGCGGGAAATCCTACGAGCAGTACTTC

clone size: few
J gene: TRBJ2-7
D gene: .
CDR3 length: 15
V gene: TRBV7-9
CDR3 protein: CASSLVVEVGYEQYF
CDR3 DNA: TGTGCCAGCAGCTTAGTCGTAGAGGTCGGCTACGAGCAGTACTTC

clone size: .
J gene: TRBJ1-2
D gene: TRBD1
CDR3 length: 15
V gene: TRBV5-4
CDR3 protein: CASSTGTGGLDGYTF
CDR3 DNA: TGTGCCAGCAGTACCGGGACAGGGGGACTTGATGGCTACACCTTC

clone size: .
J gene: TRBJ2-7
D gene: TRBD1
CDR3 length: 16
V gene: TRBV6-1
CDR3 protein: CASSDEGQGPSYEQYF
CDR3 DNA: TGTGCCAGCAGTGACGAGGGACAGGGCCCTTCCTACGAGCAGTACTTC

clone size: .
J gene: TRBJ1-1
D gene: .
CDR3 length: 17
V gene: TRBV11-2
CDR3 protein: CASSSLAGRSSNTEAFF
CDR3 DNA: TGTGCCAGCAGCTCCTTAGCGGGGCGAAGCTCCAACACTGAAGCTTTCTTT

clone size: .
J gene: TRBJ1-1
D gene: .
CDR3 length: 15
V gene: TRBV7-9
CDR3 protein: CASSLGQGLNTEAFF
CDR3 DNA: TGTGCCAGCAGTCTAGGGCAGGGGCTGAACACTGAAGCTTTCTTT

clone size: once
J gene: TRBJ2-7
D gene: TRBD1
CDR3 length: 13
V gene: TRBV5-4
CDR3 protein: CASRLSGGYEQYF
CDR3 DNA: TGTGCCAGCAGGTTATCAGGGGGCTACGAGCAGTACTTC

clone size: .
J gene: TRBJ2-7
D gene: .
CDR3 length: 14
V gene: TRBV4-2
CDR3 protein: CASSQGNPGYEQYF
CDR3 DNA: TGTGCCAGCAGCCAGGGGAACCCAGGGTACGAGCAGTACTTC

clone size: few
J gene: TRBJ1-5
D gene: .
CDR3 length: 13
V gene: TRBV5-1
CDR3 protein: CASSLDGNQPQHF
CDR3 DNA: TGCGCCAGCAGCTTGGACGGTAATCAGCCCCAGCATTTT

clone size: .
J gene: TRBJ2-1
D gene: TRBD2
CDR3 length: 15
V gene: TRBV25-1
CDR3 protein: CASSERLAGDNEQFF
CDR3 DNA: TGTGCCAGCAGTGAAAGGCTAGCGGGGGACAATGAGCAGTTCTTC

clone size: once
J gene: TRBJ2-7
D gene: TRBD1
CDR3 length: 14
V gene: TRBV5-1
CDR3 protein: CASSLQGVPYEQYF
CDR3 DNA: TGCGCCAGCAGCTTACAGGGGGTCCCCTACGAGCAGTACTTC

clone size: .
J gene: TRBJ2-3
D gene: TRBD2
CDR3 length: 14
V gene: TRBV5-6
CDR3 protein: CASSKSGTPDTQYF
CDR3 DNA: TGTGCCAGCAGCAAGAGCGGGACGCCAGATACGCAGTATTTT

clone size: .
J gene: TRBJ2-5
D gene: .
CDR3 length: 16
V gene: TRBV5-1
CDR3 protein: CASSWGRDTRGETQYF
CDR3 DNA: TGCGCCAGCAGCTGGGGACGGGACACAAGAGGAGAGACCCAGTACTTC

clone size: .
J gene: TRBJ2-1
D gene: TRBD2
CDR3 length: 16
V gene: TRBV14
CDR3 protein: CASSGRTGLAVNEQFF
CDR3 DNA: TGTGCCAGCAGCGGCCGTACGGGACTAGCAGTTAATGAGCAGTTCTTC

clone size: .
J gene: TRBJ1-2
D gene: .
CDR3 length: 14
V gene: TRBV28
CDR3 protein: CASSVTRGRVGYTF
CDR3 DNA: TGTGCCAGCAGTGTAACCCGAGGCAGGGTTGGCTACACCTTC

clone size: .
J gene: TRBJ1-2
D gene: TRBD1
CDR3 length: 14
V gene: TRBV5-4
CDR3 protein: CASSRTGTDPGYTF
CDR3 DNA: TGTGCCAGCAGCCGGACCGGGACAGACCCTGGCTACACCTTC

clone size: .
J gene: TRBJ2-1
D gene: TRBD2
CDR3 length: 16
V gene: TRBV30
CDR3 protein: CAWSEMAGGSYNEQFF
CDR3 DNA: TGTGCCTGGAGTGAGATGGCGGGAGGGAGTTACAATGAGCAGTTCTTC

clone size: .
J gene: TRBJ2-2
D gene: .
CDR3 length: 15
V gene: TRBV9
CDR3 protein: CASSVGGGNTGELFF
CDR3 DNA: TGTGCCAGCAGCGTAGGCGGAGGAAACACCGGGGAGCTGTTTTTT

clone size: .
J gene: TRBJ2-7
D gene: TRBD2
CDR3 length: 16
V gene: TRBV15
CDR3 protein: CATSSLGTSGSYEQYF
CDR3 DNA: TGTGCCACCAGCAGCCTCGGGACTAGCGGCTCCTACGAGCAGTACTTC

clone size: .
J gene: TRBJ1-2
D gene: .
CDR3 length: 16
V gene: TRBV15
CDR3 protein: CATSRDPGTSSYGYTF
CDR3 DNA: TGTGCCACCAGCAGAGATCCAGGGACATCCTCCTATGGCTACACCTTC

clone size: .
J gene: TRBJ1-1
D gene: .
CDR3 length: 14
V gene: TRBV4-1
CDR3 protein: CASSQVPPGTEAFF
CDR3 DNA: TGCGCCAGCAGCCAAGTCCCCCCGGGCACTGAAGCTTTCTTT

clone size: .
J gene: TRBJ2-2
D gene: .
CDR3 length: 16
V gene: TRBV9
CDR3 protein: CASTDRGGPNTGELFF
CDR3 DNA: TGTGCCAGCACCGACCGTGGAGGACCGAACACCGGGGAGCTGTTTTTT

clone size: once
J gene: TRBJ2-4
D gene: .
CDR3 length: 16
V gene: TRBV6-6
CDR3 protein: CASTQEASPRKNIQYF
CDR3 DNA: TGTGCCAGCACTCAAGAGGCTTCACCGAGGAAAAACATTCAGTACTTC

clone size: .
J gene: TRBJ1-1
D gene: TRBD1
CDR3 length: 17
V gene: TRBV7-9
CDR3 protein: CASSSTRDRGTRTEAFF
CDR3 DNA: TGTGCCAGCAGCTCAACCCGGGACAGGGGAACTCGCACTGAAGCTTTCTTT

clone size: .
J gene: TRBJ2-7
D gene: TRBD2
CDR3 length: 11
V gene: TRBV10-3
CDR3 protein: CATGGAYEQYF
CDR3 DNA: TGTGCCACGGGGGGGGCCTACGAGCAGTACTTC

clone size: once
J gene: TRBJ1-5
D gene: .
CDR3 length: 14
V gene: TRBV2
CDR3 protein: CASNGETGYQPQHF
CDR3 DNA: TGTGCCAGCAATGGGGAAACAGGGTATCAGCCCCAGCATTTT

clone size: .
J gene: TRBJ2-5
D gene: TRBD1
CDR3 length: 15
V gene: TRBV30
CDR3 protein: CAWSLLQGVGETQYF
CDR3 DNA: TGTGCCTGGAGTCTCCTACAGGGGGTCGGGGAGACCCAGTACTTC

clone size: .
J gene: TRBJ1-3
D gene: .
CDR3 length: 13
V gene: TRBV30
CDR3 protein: CAWSWGPGNTIYF
CDR3 DNA: TGTGCCTGGAGTTGGGGGCCTGGAAACACCATATATTTT

clone size: once
J gene: TRBJ2-7
D gene: TRBD2
CDR3 length: 13
V gene: TRBV25-1
CDR3 protein: CASGLAGNYEQYF
CDR3 DNA: TGTGCCAGCGGACTAGCGGGAAACTACGAGCAGTACTTC

clone size: .
J gene: TRBJ2-3
D gene: TRBD2
CDR3 length: 15
V gene: TRBV6-5
CDR3 protein: CASSYSGTSGGAQYF
CDR3 DNA: TGTGCCAGCAGTTACTCAGGGACTAGCGGGGGAGCGCAGTATTTT

clone size: .
J gene: TRBJ1-5
D gene: .
CDR3 length: 16
V gene: TRBV15
CDR3 protein: CATSRDARAGNQPQHF
CDR3 DNA: TGTGCCACCAGCAGAGATGCCAGGGCTGGCAATCAGCCCCAGCATTTT

clone size: .
J gene: TRBJ2-7
D gene: TRBD1
CDR3 length: 13
V gene: TRBV19
CDR3 protein: CASSPGQAYEQYF
CDR3 DNA: TGTGCCAGTAGTCCGGGACAGGCCTACGAGCAGTACTTC

clone size: .
J gene: TRBJ2-2
D gene: .
CDR3 length: 15
V gene: TRBV6-5
CDR3 protein: CVSSRGSTGSGELFF
CDR3 DNA: TGTGTCAGCAGCCGAGGGTCGACAGGATCCGGGGAGCTGTTTTTT

clone size: .
J gene: TRBJ2-7
D gene: TRBD1
CDR3 length: 15
V gene: TRBV5-1
CDR3 protein: CASSLGGQGFHEQYF
CDR3 DNA: TGCGCCAGCAGCTTGGGGGGACAGGGATTCCACGAGCAGTACTTC